Listed below are T cell receptor beta chains from one sample, sequenced in a study of a mutant IDH1 vaccine in newly diagnosed glioma. What these receptors recognize is not known. TCRdb's copy holds only in-frame clones and misses some; the assay was immunoSEQ multiplex PCR. The data contain fewer than 35,000 clones, around 60% of them singletons. This specimen consisted of PBMCs, obtained from a glioma patient whose treatment included an IDH1 peptide vaccine. The receptors derive from a woman aged 18-29 years with glioma. Each CDR3 is given with its conserved first and last residue. Each record gives: V gene, J gene, D gene, clone size, CDR3 protein. D genes are given only for firm matches. Size tells how often a clone was seen (once, few, many) or the class of an expanded clone, and some rows leave it out.

>TRBV6-1|TRBJ1-4|NA|NA
CASNRWVFANEKLFF
>TRBV21-1|TRBJ1-4|NA|NA
CASSKRGAANEKLFF
>TRBV7-9|TRBJ1-3|NA|NA
CASSPRERATSGNTIYF
>TRBV20-1|TRBJ1-2|NA|NA
CSASDSYGYTF
>TRBV11-3|TRBJ1-5|TRBD1|NA
CASSDELDDRGDQPQHF
>TRBV5-3|TRBJ2-5|TRBD2|NA
CARSLILRESQETQYF
>TRBV6-1|TRBJ1-6|NA|NA
CASSEVGGWSYNSPLHF
>TRBV27|TRBJ1-1|TRBD1|NA
CASSLSEGARTEAFF
>TRBV10-3|TRBJ2-7|NA|once
CATTDAGSYEQYF
>TRBV9|TRBJ2-3|NA|NA
CASSPRWGADTQYF
>TRBV10-3|TRBJ1-5|NA|NA
CAISEQVFTQGDQPQHF
>TRBV18|TRBJ1-3|NA|once
CASSLDLEYEDNRDF
>TRBV7-2|TRBJ2-7|TRBD2|NA
CASSYPGTSGRSYEQYF
>TRBV6-6|TRBJ1-2|NA|NA
CASSFIQGRDGYTF
>TRBV18|TRBJ1-5|NA|NA
CASSRTGLFDQPQHF
>TRBV14|TRBJ1-1|NA|few
CASSPGTMNTEAFF
>TRBV7-6|TRBJ1-2|NA|NA
CASSRDNLYYGYTF
>TRBV7-9|TRBJ1-2|TRBD1|NA
CASSYTGVLTTGYTF
>TRBV11-3|TRBJ2-7|NA|NA
CASSSFPGLLDEQYF
>TRBV25-1|TRBJ2-5|NA|NA
CASGQETQYF
>TRBV11-2|TRBJ1-3|TRBD1|NA
CASSSTGGSGNTIYF
>TRBV5-6|TRBJ1-5|NA|NA
CASSLYGLNQPQHF
>TRBV6-5|TRBJ2-5|NA|NA
CASSYATSGRETQYF
>TRBV10-3|TRBJ1-5|NA|NA
CAISELGEPQHF
>TRBV28|TRBJ2-7|TRBD1|once
CASSTRTGSYEQYF
>TRBV7-9|TRBJ2-2|NA|few
CASSLRTLGTGELFF
>TRBV19|TRBJ2-1|TRBD1|NA
CASSIGDRGIDEQFF
>TRBV29-1|TRBJ2-1|NA|few
CSVEKVTASYNEQFF
>TRBV7-2|TRBJ2-3|NA|NA
CASSLGPGADTQYF
>TRBV5-1|TRBJ2-7|NA|NA
CASSSDSYEQYF
>TRBV6-5|TRBJ1-2|TRBD1|few
CASSYWQGVDYGYTF
>TRBV6-1|TRBJ1-1|NA|NA
CASSEAEGDLGSEAFF
>TRBV10-3|TRBJ1-2|NA|few
CAISEGQFYGYTF
>TRBV6-5|TRBJ2-2|NA|few
CASTYRGGSGELFF
>TRBV30|TRBJ2-3|TRBD2|NA
CAWSQGLSTDTQYF
>TRBV6-5|TRBJ1-3|TRBD1|NA
CASRKDREVVTIYF
>TRBV7-9|TRBJ2-5|NA|few
CASSLGTEKETQYF
>TRBV4-3|TRBJ2-3|TRBD2|once
CASSQEPAQTGLATSTDTQYF
>TRBV29-1|TRBJ2-4|NA|NA
CSVGHLDIQYF
>TRBV29-1|TRBJ2-7|TRBD2|NA
CSVVGGAGDEQYF
>TRBV6-5|TRBJ1-1|TRBD1|few
CASSYSGTGNTEAFF
>TRBV7-3|TRBJ1-1|TRBD1|NA
CASSVRGLDTEAFF
>TRBV10-3|TRBJ2-1|TRBD2|NA
CAISESTGGEEGEQFF
>TRBV13|TRBJ1-1|NA|NA
CASSLAVNTEAFF
>TRBV4-2|TRBJ2-2|NA|NA
CASRGQGNGELFF
>TRBV27|TRBJ1-1|TRBD1|medium-sized
CASSPPDRQNTEAFF
>TRBV2|TRBJ2-7|TRBD2|NA
CASIKMASGAYEQYF
>TRBV5-1|TRBJ2-2|NA|NA
CASSANSRAQGGELFF
>TRBV19|TRBJ2-1|NA|NA
CASSLSSVYNEQFF
>TRBV19|TRBJ2-5|NA|NA
CASSSREGETQYF
>TRBV6-1|TRBJ2-1|TRBD2|NA
CASSVGTNRFFNEQFF
>TRBV19|TRBJ1-1|NA|few
CASSLRGFGDTEAFF
>TRBV5-6|TRBJ2-1|TRBD2|few
CASSSGGGSINEQFF
>TRBV18|TRBJ2-7|TRBD1|NA
CASSSGTGREQYF
>TRBV4-1|TRBJ1-3|NA|NA
CASSQGGNTIYF
>TRBV19|TRBJ1-3|NA|NA
CASTLGTAHSGNTIYF
>TRBV2|TRBJ2-7|NA|few
CASRDNSYEQYF
>TRBV23-1|TRBJ2-1|NA|NA
CASSQSPIKGSSYNEQFF
>TRBV7-9|TRBJ1-1|NA|few
CASSLDLYRPTGENTEAFF